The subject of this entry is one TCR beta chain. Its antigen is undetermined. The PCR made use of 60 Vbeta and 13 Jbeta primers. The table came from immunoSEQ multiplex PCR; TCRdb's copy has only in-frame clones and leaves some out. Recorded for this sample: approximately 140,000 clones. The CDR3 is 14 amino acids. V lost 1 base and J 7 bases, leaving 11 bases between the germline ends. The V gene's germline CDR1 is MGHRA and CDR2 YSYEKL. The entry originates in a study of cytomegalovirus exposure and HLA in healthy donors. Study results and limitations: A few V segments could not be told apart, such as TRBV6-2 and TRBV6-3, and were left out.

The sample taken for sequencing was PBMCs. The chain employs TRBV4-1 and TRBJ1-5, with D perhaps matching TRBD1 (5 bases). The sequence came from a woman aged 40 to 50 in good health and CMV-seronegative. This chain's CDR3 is CASSQGGSGQPQHF. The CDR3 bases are TGCGCCAGCAGCCAAGGGGGCTCCGGGCAGCCCCAGCATTTT.